This T cell receptor beta chain was recorded in a study of blood T cell repertoires in COVID-19. Study background: Specimens from acute and convalescent COVID-19 originated in the United States, Italy and Spain. T cells, B-cell-depleted T cells, or PBMCs provided the cDNA or gDNA that served as material.

Authors' processing steps: Researchers report that nucleated cell counts were estimated from reference gene primer amplification. Assay used: immunoSEQ multiplex PCR; TCRdb lists only in-frame clones, some missing. V, J and clone size derive from that table, while D and trimming were established from the DNA sequence. The sample records about 140,000 clones, approximately 80% being singletons. This CDR3 has 13 amino acids. Trimming removed 5 bases at V and 2 bases at J, with 9 bases between. J is TRBJ1-2 and V is TRBV12-3 or TRBV12-4; D perhaps matches TRBD1 (5 bases). Material: peripheral blood. This clonotype was obtained from a woman older than 75 in a cohort sampled during active or convalescent COVID-19. The DNA of the CDR3 is TGTGCCAGCAGTAGTTCAGGGAACTATGGCTACACCTTC. It is translated as CASSSSGNYGYTF.